This TCR beta chain was recorded in a study of shared clonotypes between healthy human individuals. Study conclusions and caveats: Larger richness was generally estimated for naive than memory subsets.

Remarks on this clone: Its antigen is currently unknown.

V gave up 7 bases and J gave up 0 bases, with 10 bases separating them. This CDR3 is 15 amino acids long. Germline assignment: CDR1 LNHDA and CDR2 SQIVND (reference sequence). Authors' analysis steps: ImmunoSEQ sequences covered only the junction and lacked quality scores; filtering therefore differed. Repertoires were generated with immunoSEQ multiplex PCR, while TCRdb's copy carries only in-frame clones and drops some. The V and J calls and clone size come from that table; D and trimming were worked out from the DNA. The sample holds about 1 million clones; under 80% are singletons and the top ten take roughly 1.5%.

Sequencing was performed on memory CD4+ T cells sorted from blood. Subset here: CD45RA-negative fraction. The sequence was obtained from a young man in good health. The rearrangement joins TRBV19 to TRBJ1-6; D call uncertain. The CDR3 DNA sequence: TGTGCCAGTAAGGAAGGACTCTCCTATAATTCACCCCTCCACTTT. It translates to CASKEGLSYNSPLHF.